Below, 23 T cell receptor beta chains from the same sample are listed, as sequenced in a study of blood T cell repertoires in COVID-19. Assay: immunoSEQ multiplex PCR; the TCRdb copy retains only in-frame clones and omits some. The sample shows around 200,000 clones, more than 75% of them seen only once. Input material: peripheral blood. These receptor sequences come from a woman of 80 years or more with acute or convalescent COVID-19.

The chain links TRBV28 to TRBJ2-2; 15 bases fit TRBD2. CDR1 is MDHEN and CDR2 is SYDVKM in the germline V gene. The CDR3 is 18 residues long. The V segment lost 3 bases and the J segment 7 bases; nucleotides outside the gene matches: 9. CDR3 DNA sequence: TGTGCCAGCAGTTTTCCCTCCGGGACTAGCGGGAGGCTCGGGGAGCTGTTTTTT. It yields the protein CASSFPSGTSGRLGELFF.

The V call is TRBV2, the J call TRBJ1-1; D remains ambiguous. The CDR3 is made up of 12 amino acids. Trimming left V 3 bases short and J 11 bases short, with 13 bases between. Germline CDR1 SNHLY, CDR2 FYNNEI. CDR3 sequence: CASSDRPPGAFF. The CDR3 nucleotides read TGTGCCAGCAGTGACCGGCCCCCCGGGGCTTTCTTT.

This clone was counted between two and nine times. The J gene is TRBJ1-1, the V gene TRBV11-2; possible D gene TRBD1, 6 bases. Germline loops: CDR1 SGHAT, CDR2 FQNNGV. CDR3 length: 15 amino acids. V lost 3 bases, J lost 6 bases, and 17 bases lay in between. This chain's CDR3 is CASSLGLGGPSEAFF. The CDR3 nucleotides read TGTGCCAGCAGCTTGGGTCTGGGGGGGCCCTCTGAAGCTTTCTTT.

V and J are TRBV7-2 and TRBJ2-3, with 8 bases fitting TRBD2. The germline gives CDR1 SGHTA, CDR2 FQGNSA. This CDR3 is 17 amino acids long. V was pared by 1 base and J by 2 bases, with 8 bases of the junction left unmatched. CDR3 DNA sequence: TGTGCCAGCAGCTTAGGAACGGGAGGGGGGCTCACAGATACGCAGTATTTT. Protein product: CASSLGTGGGLTDTQYF.

The genes are TRBV28 and TRBJ2-7; 9 positions match TRBD1. Germline values: CDR1 MDHEN, CDR2 SYDVKM. V lost 1 base to trimming and J lost 1 base; unmatched junction nucleotides: 5. The CDR3 consists of 16 residues. CDR3 coding DNA: TGTGCCAGCAGTTTATATCGGACAGGGGCTTCCTACGAGCAGTACTTC. This gives the protein CASSLYRTGASYEQYF.

This chain links TRBV5-4 with TRBJ2-7, with a possible D match to TRBD1 (6 bases). Between the trimmed V and J ends, which lost 3 bases and 0 bases, there was a span of 10 bases. CDR1 and CDR2 from the germline V gene are SGHNT and YYREEE (reference sequence). The CDR3 totals 14 residues. The CDR3 DNA is TGTGCCAGCAGCTGGGACACAAGCTCCTACGAGCAGTACTTC. Encoded protein: CASSWDTSSYEQYF.

In its sample, this clone was seen once. The chain recombines TRBV19 with TRBJ2-5, with 11 bases identical to TRBD2. V gave up 2 bases and J gave up 3 bases; unmatched junction bases: 5. Looked up from germline, CDR1 is LNHDA and CDR2 is SQIVND (reference sequence). The CDR3 is 16 amino acids. The CDR3 nucleotides read TGTGCCAGTAGTATAAGAGTACTAGCGGGAGAAGAGACCCAGTACTTC. It specifies CASSIRVLAGEETQYF.

This chain connects TRBV25-1 to TRBJ1-4; TRBD1 matches 7 bases. The germline gives CDR1 MGHDK, CDR2 SYGVNS. The CDR3 extends over 16 amino acids. Trimming at V came to 2 bases and at J to 5 bases, leaving 8 bases not matched to a gene. For the CDR3, the DNA is TGTGCCAGCAGTGAAAGACGACAGGGTCAGAATGAAAAACTGTTTTTT. As protein: CASSERRQGQNEKLFF.

This chain joins TRBV9 and TRBJ2-2, with D possibly being TRBD1 (5 bases). V was trimmed by 4 bases and J by 0 bases, leaving 13 bases between them. The CDR3 runs 16 residues. The germline gives CDR1 SGDLS, CDR2 YYNGEE. The CDR3 spells CASSRQPNSNTGELFF. CDR3 sequence (DNA): TGTGCCAGCAGCCGACAGCCAAACTCGAACACCGGGGAGCTGTTTTTT.

The genes are TRBV5-1 and TRBJ2-1; D is uncertain. The CDR3 runs 15 residues. Germline values: CDR1 SGHRS, CDR2 YFSETQ. Deletions cut 3 bases from V and 3 bases from J, with 13 bases between. The CDR3 here is CASSSNRNRYNEQFF. CDR3 DNA: TGCGCCAGCAGCTCTAACCGAAACCGCTACAATGAGCAGTTCTTC.

The chain is built from TRBV6-5 and TRBJ2-2, with D hard to call. Germline CDR1 reads MNHEY; CDR2 reads SVGAGI. The CDR3 runs 16 residues. Trimming took off 0 bases at V and 0 bases at J, with 8 bases between the two ends. The CDR3 is CASSYSVGPNTGELFF. CDR3 nucleotides: TGTGCCAGCAGTTACTCCGTCGGTCCGAACACCGGGGAGCTGTTTTTT.

This clone is a singleton in its sample. V usage is TRBV7-9 and J usage is TRBJ2-1; 9 nucleotides line up with TRBD2. Losses at the gene ends were 5 bases for V and 10 bases for J; bases not matched to a gene: 15. CDR3 length: 16 residues. Per the germline V gene, CDR1 is SEHNR and CDR2 is FQNEAQ (reference sequence). Here the CDR3 DNA reads TGTGCCAGCAGCCCTCGGCGGGCGGGAGGGCCGGGGGAGCAGTTCTTC. Encoded protein: CASSPRRAGGPGEQFF.

The J gene is TRBJ1-1, the V gene TRBV29-1; possible D gene TRBD1, 5 bases. The germline V and J ends were trimmed by 4 bases and 0 bases, with 15 bases remaining between them. CDR3 length equals 15 residues. Germline CDR1 is SQVTM and CDR2 is ANQGSEA. The chain's CDR3 is CSVAAGWGMNTEAFF. CDR3 coding DNA: TGCAGCGTTGCCGCGGGGTGGGGCATGAACACTGAAGCTTTCTTT. Using reference TRBV29-1 and TRBJ1-1 for the parts outside the CDR3, the full variable domain is SAVISQKPSRDICQRGTSLTIQCQVDSQVTMMFWYRQQPGQSLTLIATANQGSEATYESGFVIDKFPISRPNLTFSTLTVSNMSPEDSSIYLCSVAAGWGMNTEAFFGQGTRLTVV.

The gene calls are TRBV29-1 and TRBJ1-1; D is uncertain. The CDR3 totals 12 residues. The V gene's germline CDR1 is SQVTM and CDR2 ANQGSEA. Trimming removed 3 bases at V and 4 bases at J, with 9 bases between. This CDR3 is CSVEYGSTEAFF. The CDR3 nucleotides are TGCAGCGTTGAGTACGGGAGCACTGAAGCTTTCTTT.

This chain connects TRBV18 to TRBJ2-7, with 8 nucleotides matching TRBD1. With V trimmed by 3 bases and J by 9 bases, 7 bases remained unmatched. Germline CDR1 reads KGHSH; CDR2 reads LQKENI. This CDR3 spans 13 amino acids. The CDR3 sequence is CASSPDRGGVQYF. DNA for the CDR3: TGTGCCAGCTCACCCGACAGGGGAGGAGTGCAGTACTTC.

The J gene is TRBJ2-7, the V gene TRBV10-1; TRBD2 agrees at 11 bases. Per the germline V gene, CDR1 is WNHNN and CDR2 is SYGVQD (reference sequence). V lost 4 bases and J lost 5; bases outside the gene matches: 7. The CDR3 contains 15 residues. The DNA of the CDR3 is TGCGCCAGCAGTGGGCGACTAGCGGGGATTCACGAGCAGTACTTC. It translates to CASSGRLAGIHEQYF.

This clone was seen once. J is TRBJ2-4 and V is TRBV5-4; D gene uncertain. Germline V gene sequence: CDR1 SGHNT, CDR2 YYREEE (reference sequence). Trimming took off 3 bases at V and 6 bases at J, with 7 bases between the two ends. This CDR3 is 12 amino acids long. The CDR3 nucleotides are TGTGCCAGCAGCTCTTTCGGAAACATTCAGTACTTC. It yields the protein CASSSFGNIQYF.

The chain couples TRBV10-1 to TRBJ2-3; D is unresolved. This CDR3 is built from 15 residues. V was clipped by 3 bases and J by 4 bases, with 14 bases between them. Per the germline V gene, CDR1 is WNHNN and CDR2 is SYGVQD (reference sequence). The CDR3 reads CASSEDGVGADTQYF. DNA for the CDR3: TGCGCCAGCAGTGAAGATGGAGTCGGCGCAGATACGCAGTATTTT.

The CDR3 protein is CATDRADDRGRWETQYF. CDR3 DNA: TGTGCCACCGACCGTGCCGATGACAGGGGCCGATGGGAGACCCAGTACTTC. V is TRBV24-1 and J is TRBJ2-5, with TRBD1 identical over 8 bases. The CDR3 is made up of 17 amino acids. Trimming cost V 9 bases and J 5 bases; bases outside gene matches: 19. Per the germline V gene, CDR1 is KGHDR and CDR2 is SFDVKD.

CDR3 sequence reads: CASNRQGWPQHF. The CDR3 bases are TGTGCCAGCAATAGACAGGGGTGGCCCCAGCATTTT. The chain carries TRBV6-5 and TRBJ1-5, with TRBD1 identical over 8 bases. V was pared by 7 bases and J by 9 bases, with 5 bases of the junction left unmatched. The V gene's germline CDR1 is MNHEY and CDR2 SVGAGI. CDR3 length: 12 residues.

This clone was observed once. The V call is TRBV6-6, the J call TRBJ1-2; 8 bases match TRBD1. Per germline, CDR1 MNHNY and CDR2 SVGAGI (reference sequence). The CDR3 is made up of 16 amino acids. V lost 6 bases to trimming and J lost 2 bases; unmatched junction nucleotides: 11. The CDR3 region is CASSLHQRTGNYGYTF. DNA for the CDR3: TGTGCCAGCAGCCTACACCAGAGGACAGGGAACTATGGCTACACCTTC.

The gene calls are TRBV6-1 and TRBJ1-1, with 9 bases matching TRBD1. The germline gives CDR1 MNHNS, CDR2 SASEGT. This CDR3 spans 17 amino acids. V was pared by 4 bases and J by 0 bases, with 9 bases of the junction left unmatched. The CDR3 DNA reads TGTGCCAGCAGTGCCGGGACAGGGAATTTCATGAACACTGAAGCTTTCTTT. Encoded protein: CASSAGTGNFMNTEAFF.

This chain uses TRBV24-1 with TRBJ1-2; D might be TRBD1 (5 bases). CDR3 size: 14 residues. V was shortened by 2 bases and J by 7 bases, with 13 bases between the two germline ends. The V gene's germline CDR1 is KGHDR and CDR2 SFDVKD. The CDR3 is CATSDSQRRVGYTF. The CDR3 nucleotides read TGTGCCACCAGTGATTCACAACGCAGGGTTGGCTACACCTTC.